The 19 T cell receptor beta chains below were found in one sample sequenced in a study. TCRdb analysed the RT-PCR reads with MiXCR anew, one entry per CDR3 protein. In the table there are more than 550,000 distinct CDR3 sequences, more than 13% of which are singletons. Sample: memory CD4+ T cells from blood. These receptors were collected from a female donor in good health, serving as a healthy control.

This clonotype was seen a handful of times. The chain has TRBV18 and TRBJ2-7; D uncertain. With 0 bases removed from V and 1 base from J, the gap between germline ends came to 7 bases. This CDR3 comprises 14 residues. The germline gives CDR1 KGHSH, CDR2 LQKENI. The CDR3: CASSPPANSYEQYF. The CDR3 DNA reads as TGTGCCAGCTCACCACCAGCTAATTCCTACGAGCAGTACTTC.

This chain joins TRBV7-2 and TRBJ2-7; D perhaps matches TRBD2 (6 bases). V was shortened by 3 bases and J by 2 bases, with 11 bases between the two germline ends. Germline lookup yields CDR1 SGHTA and CDR2 FQGNSA. CDR3 length: 14 amino acids. The CDR3 DNA reads TGTGCCAGCAGCTTCGGCGGGGACGCCTACGAGCAGTACTTC. This gives the protein CASSFGGDAYEQYF.

This clonotype was seen a few times. V and J are TRBV28 and TRBJ2-7; D is tentatively TRBD1 or TRBD2 (5 bases each). CDR1 and CDR2 from the germline V gene are MDHEN and SYDVKM. V was pared by 6 bases and J by 4 bases, with 13 bases between. The CDR3 is made up of 13 amino acids. Here the CDR3 reads CASRRNGAYEQYF. Here the CDR3 DNA reads TGTGCCAGCAGACGGAACGGGGCTTACGAGCAGTACTTC.

V is TRBV7-9 and J is TRBJ2-1, with 9 positions matching TRBD1. Germline CDR1 SEHNR, CDR2 FQNEAQ (reference sequence). The CDR3 length is 16 residues. V trimming: 6 bases; J trimming: 5 bases; junction bases outside the gene matches: 11. The CDR3 DNA reads TGTGCCAGCAGGATTACTACGGGACAGGGCCACAATGAGCAGTTCTTC. Translated, it gives CASRITTGQGHNEQFF.

This chain uses TRBV20-1 with TRBJ2-4; D is ambiguous. V lost 7 bases, J lost 6 bases, and 19 bases lay in between. The length of the CDR3 is 14 residues. Germline V CDR1 and CDR2: DFQATT, SNEGSKA (reference sequence). The CDR3 DNA sequence: TGCAGTGTCCGGCCTTCGGCAGACCCAAACATTCAGTACTTC. This encodes CSVRPSADPNIQYF.

There are a few counts of this clonotype. The CDR3 DNA reads as TGCGCCAGCAGCTACCGTACAGGGGAAGAGACCCAGTACTTC. The encoded protein is CASSYRTGEETQYF. The V gene is TRBV5-1, the J gene TRBJ2-5; 7 nucleotides line up with TRBD1. Germline V lookup: CDR1 SGHRS, CDR2 YFSETQ. The CDR3 is 14 residues long. The V segment lost 3 bases and the J segment 3 bases; nucleotides outside the gene matches: 5. The full variable domain, with the rest looked up from reference TRBV5-1 and TRBJ2-5, is KAGVTQTPRYLIKTRGQQVTLSCSPISGHRSVSWYQQTPGQGLQFLFEYFSETQRNKGNFPGRFSGRQFSNSRSEMNVSTLELGDSALYLCASSYRTGEETQYFGPGTRLLVL.

This clonotype was observed a few times. The V gene is TRBV10-3, the J gene TRBJ2-7, with no clear D. CDR3 length: 13 residues. Trimming pared 4 bases from V and 3 bases from J, leaving 10 bases between. CDR1 and CDR2 (germline): ENHRY, SYGVKD. The CDR3 loop is CAISVQAHYEQYF. CDR3 nucleotides: TGTGCCATCAGTGTCCAGGCACACTACGAGCAGTACTTC.

This clonotype turned up a few times. The chain is built from TRBV20-1 and TRBJ2-1, with 11 positions matching TRBD1. J gave up 8 bases and V 7 bases, and 4 bases lay outside the gene matches. The CDR3 length is 12 residues. In germline, CDR1 is DFQATT, CDR2 SNEGSKA (reference sequence). CDR3 protein: CSGTGGMDEQFF. The CDR3 DNA follows: TGCAGTGGGACAGGGGGCATGGATGAGCAGTTCTTC.

This clonotype has only a few counts. The chain has TRBV20-1 and TRBJ1-2; D unresolved. Between the trimmed V and J ends, which lost 0 bases and 6 bases, there was a span of 11 bases. Germline assignment: CDR1 DFQATT and CDR2 SNEGSKA (reference sequence). The CDR3 totals 13 residues. Written as DNA, the CDR3 is TGCAGTGCTAGAGATCCCCTCCTCGATGGCTACACCTTC. This translates into CSARDPLLDGYTF.

This clonotype was seen repeatedly, ten times or more. The chain recombines TRBV20-1 with TRBJ2-1; D may match TRBD1 or TRBD2 (5 bases each). CDR3 length: 15 amino acids. Trimming pared 3 bases from V and 3 bases from J, leaving 15 bases between. Looked up from germline, CDR1 is DFQATT and CDR2 is SNEGSKA (reference sequence). The CDR3 sequence is CSASKRAGGYNEQFF. CDR3 DNA sequence: TGCAGTGCTAGTAAACGGGCTGGGGGCTACAATGAGCAGTTCTTC.

For this clonotype: A much bigger clone sits one base away, suggesting this may be a read error. This chain uses TRBV12-3 or TRBV12-4 with TRBJ2-1; D could derive from TRBD1 or TRBD2 (5 bases each). CDR3 length: 12 amino acids. Trimming removed 5 bases at V and 13 bases at J, with 15 bases between. CDR3 sequence: CASSVRGETQFF. The CDR3 DNA follows: TGTGCCAGCAGTGTCAGAGGGGAGACCCAGTTCTTC.

V and J are TRBV20-1 and TRBJ2-1; D is possibly TRBD2 (6 bases). CDR1 and CDR2 (germline): DFQATT, SNEGSKA (reference sequence). V was trimmed by 0 bases and J by 4 bases, leaving 13 bases between them. CDR3 length: 15 amino acids. The CDR3 sequence is CSARDLRRGYNEQFF. As DNA, the CDR3 is TGCAGTGCTAGAGATCTTCGGCGGGGATACAATGAGCAGTTCTTC.

This clonotype has ten or more counts. The chain combines TRBV7-3 with TRBJ2-7; D is ambiguous. Germline CDR1 reads SGHTA; CDR2 reads FQGTGA. The V end lost 1 base, the J end lost 3 bases, and 10 bases lay between the germline ends. This CDR3 has 14 residues. The CDR3 nucleotides read TGTGCCAGCAGCTTAATGCCCGAGAGCTACGAGCAGTACTTC. This sequence encodes CASSLMPESYEQYF.

This clonotype has ten or more counts. The chain links TRBV3-1 to TRBJ2-3, with 12 nucleotides matching TRBD2. Germline CDR1 LGHDT, CDR2 YNNKEL (reference sequence). This CDR3 spans 14 amino acids. V dropped 7 bases and J dropped 5; count of bases not matched to a gene: 4. This chain's CDR3 is CASKTSGGGDTQYF. CDR3 DNA sequence: TGTGCCAGCAAGACTAGCGGGGGAGGAGATACGCAGTATTTT.

This chain joins TRBV9 and TRBJ1-6, with D possibly being TRBD1 (5 bases). CDR1 and CDR2 (germline): SGDLS, YYNGEE. V was pared by 3 bases and J by 10 bases, with 17 bases between. The CDR3 is made up of 15 amino acids. The CDR3 nucleotides read TGTGCCAGCAGCGCGGGACGCCTTGAGGGCTCACCCCTCCACTTT. This translates into CASSAGRLEGSPLHF.

At least ten counts were recorded for this clonotype. The chain couples TRBV5-4 to TRBJ2-1; 8 bases match TRBD1. The CDR3 covers 15 residues. Germline trimming cut 4 bases from V and 4 bases from J; bases unmatched to any gene: 7. From germline, CDR1 is SGHNT and CDR2 YYREEE (reference sequence). The CDR3 DNA sequence: TGTGCCAGCAGCGAGACAGGGGATTCGTACAATGAGCAGTTCTTC. Encoded protein: CASSETGDSYNEQFF.

The chain joins TRBV24-1 to TRBJ1-1, with D hard to call. Deletions cut 9 bases from V and 4 bases from J, with 23 bases between. The CDR3 has 16 residues. In germline, CDR1 is KGHDR, CDR2 SFDVKD. CDR3 residues: CATPRGVRSGVTEAFF. The CDR3 nucleotides are TGTGCCACCCCGCGGGGAGTGAGGTCGGGAGTCACTGAAGCTTTCTTT.

The chain carries TRBV7-2 and TRBJ1-6; 7 bases match TRBD1. V was pared by 3 bases and J by 7 bases, with 6 bases of the junction left unmatched. The CDR3 covers 15 residues. In germline, CDR1 is SGHTA, CDR2 FQGNSA. CDR3 bases: TGTGCCAGCAGCTTCTACAGGGGTAGGAATTCACCCCTCCACTTT. The encoded protein is CASSFYRGRNSPLHF.

This clonotype appeared a few times. J is TRBJ1-1 and V is TRBV28; no firm D call. From germline, CDR1 is MDHEN and CDR2 SYDVKM. The CDR3 is 12 residues long. V was trimmed by 8 bases and J by 7 bases, leaving 14 bases between them. The DNA for the CDR3 is TGTGCCAGCGATGCCCCTTGGGGTGAAGCTTTCTTT. Amino acids: CASDAPWGEAFF.